The entry that follows covers one TCR beta chain sequence. This entry belongs to a study of blood T cell repertoires in COVID-19. At the level of the study: From T cells, B-cell-depleted T cells, or PBMCs came the material, which was cDNA or gDNA.

CDR1 is SQVTM, CDR2 ANQGSEA, per germline. The CDR3 spans 14 residues. The junction had 13 bases not matched to a gene; V was cut back by 8 bases and J by 4 bases. As processed by the authors: Amplification with reference gene primers provided the estimates of nucleated cell counts. Using immunoSEQ multiplex PCR, the repertoire was profiled, and TCRdb retains in-frame clones only, with some absent. V and J calls and clone size come straight from that table; D and trimming were deduced from the DNA. The repertoire has under 150,000 clones, roughly 83% of them found once; the top ten carry approximately 1.5%.

The TCR originated in a man aged 60 to 69 with acute or convalescent COVID-19. The V and J genes are TRBV29-1 and TRBJ2-7, with 8 bases fitting TRBD2. Specimen: peripheral blood. CDR3 region: CSSSGAGERYEQYF. As DNA, the CDR3 is TGCAGCTCTAGTGGAGCGGGAGAGAGATACGAGCAGTACTTC.